A selection of T cell receptor beta chains follows, all from one sample in a study of cytomegalovirus exposure and HLA in healthy donors. The repertoire was sequenced with immunoSEQ multiplex PCR; TCRdb's copy has only in-frame clones and lacks some. The table records 75,000 to 90,000 clones, 63% of them present only once. Sequencing was carried out using PBMCs. The receptors originated from a woman between 35 and 50 years old in good health and CMV-seropositive. CDR3s include the opening cysteine and the closing phenylalanine or tryptophan. D genes are given only for firm matches. Clone size, where shown, is once, few, many, or a class for clones that have expanded.

CDR3	DNA	size	V	D	J
CASSPTTFHGYTF	TGTGCCAGCAGCCCGACAACTTTCCATGGCTACACCTTC	once	TRBV7-2	-	TRBJ1-2
CASCPRQGHRAFF	TGTGCCAGCTGCCCCCGGCAGGGACATAGGGCTTTCTTT	-	TRBV7-9	-	TRBJ1-1
CASSQDRETQYF	TGTGCCAGCTCACAGGACAGGGAGACGCAGTATTTT	few	TRBV18	TRBD1	TRBJ2-3
CASSSIRLQGRSLPTEAFF	TGTGCCAGCAGCTCGATCCGACTACAGGGACGGTCACTACCAACCGAAGCTTTCTTT	few	TRBV13	-	TRBJ1-1
CASSLSTPRETQYF	TGTGCCAGCAGTTTATCGACACCCAGGGAGACCCAGTACTTC	few	TRBV27	-	TRBJ2-5
CASSDLGHRDEQYF	TGCGCCAGCAGTGATCTGGGCCACAGGGACGAGCAGTACTTC	-	TRBV10-1	-	TRBJ2-7
CASSYGRLEGDGYTF	TGTGCCAGCAGTTACGGCAGGCTCGAGGGTGATGGCTACACCTTC	-	TRBV6-5	-	TRBJ1-2
CASSIQGENTEAFF	TGCGCCAGCAGCATACAGGGGGAAAACACTGAAGCTTTCTTT	-	TRBV5-1	TRBD1	TRBJ1-1
CASSPQGAAEAFF	TGTGCCAGCAGTCCACAGGGGGCGGCTGAAGCTTTCTTT	-	TRBV7-9	TRBD1	TRBJ1-1
CASSFTSPPNTGELFF	TGTGCCAGCAGCTTCACATCTCCCCCCAACACCGGGGAGCTGTTTTTT	-	TRBV7-2	-	TRBJ2-2
CASSSNRGRRNTEAFF	TGTGCCAGCAGTTCTAACAGGGGACGGCGGAACACTGAAGCTTTCTTT	-	TRBV27	TRBD1	TRBJ1-1
CASSLDRAYEQYF	TGTGCCAGCAGCTTGGACAGGGCCTACGAGCAGTACTTC	-	TRBV7-7	TRBD1	TRBJ2-7
CAISERTGGGPTGEQFF	TGTGCCATCAGTGAGCGGACAGGGGGCGGACCGACGGGCGAGCAGTTCTTC	once	TRBV10-3	TRBD1	TRBJ2-1
CASSVVSGFQETQYF	TGTGCCAGCAGCGTAGTCTCGGGGTTCCAAGAGACCCAGTACTTC	-	TRBV9	-	TRBJ2-5
CSARGTANTGELFF	TGCAGCGCTCGAGGGACTGCGAACACCGGGGAGCTGTTTTTT	-	TRBV29-1	-	TRBJ2-2
CASGTPGGDSNEQFF	TGTGCCAGCGGAACCCCGGGAGGCGATTCCAATGAGCAGTTCTTC	-	TRBV28	TRBD2	TRBJ2-1
CASSVQRGHYEQYF	TGTGCCAGCAGTGTGCAGCGGGGACACTACGAGCAGTACTTC	few	TRBV2	-	TRBJ2-7
CARSLETAYGYTF	TGTGCCAGAAGCTTGGAAACAGCCTATGGCTACACCTTC	-	TRBV5-3	-	TRBJ1-2
CASSRQGTEAFF	TGTGCCAGTAGTCGACAGGGCACTGAAGCTTTCTTT	few	TRBV6-1	TRBD1	TRBJ1-1
CASRETGPGEQYF	TGTGCCAGCAGAGAGACAGGGCCGGGGGAGCAGTACTTC	few	TRBV2	TRBD1	TRBJ2-7
CASSFVDRGHEQYF	TGTGCCAGCAGCTTTGTCGACAGGGGACACGAGCAGTACTTC	-	TRBV5-8	TRBD1	TRBJ2-7
CASSYIEQYF	TGTGCCAGCAGTTATATCGAGCAGTACTTC	once	TRBV28	-	TRBJ2-7
CASSDLRTNQETQYF	TGTGCCAGCAGTGACCTACGGACAAACCAAGAGACCCAGTACTTC	few	TRBV25-1	-	TRBJ2-5
CASTRASGRANEQFF	TGTGCCAGCACCCGTGCTAGCGGGAGAGCAAATGAGCAGTTCTTC	-	TRBV7-8	TRBD2	TRBJ2-1
CASSTGGRAETEAFF	TGTGCCAGCAGTACAGGGGGTCGCGCGGAAACTGAAGCTTTCTTT	few	TRBV21-1	-	TRBJ1-1
CASSRGPAGQETQYF	TGCGCCAGCAGCCGTGGCCCGGCGGGACAAGAGACCCAGTACTTC	-	TRBV4-1	-	TRBJ2-5